A selection of T cell receptor beta chains follows, all from one sample in a study of blood T cell repertoires in COVID-19. Only in-frame clones appear in the TCRdb table, and some are missing; sequencing was by immunoSEQ multiplex PCR. The data hold nearly 250,000 clones, with around 85% observed a single time. The sample was PBMCs or T cells enriched from blood (not recorded which). All receptors come from a woman in her forties or fifties with acute COVID-19. Both conserved end residues are part of each CDR3. Fields, in order: CDR3 length, clone size, J gene, D gene, V gene, CDR3 DNA, CDR3 protein. The D gene is left open where the match is weak. Not every row has a clone size; where given, it reads once, few, many or a size class.

len: 14
abundance: NA
j_gene: TRBJ1-2
d_gene: NA
v_gene: TRBV7-2
CDR3nt: TGTGCCAGCAGCTACTACGACAGGAGCTATGGCTACACCTTC
CDR3aa: CASSYYDRSYGYTF

len: 16
abundance: NA
j_gene: TRBJ1-1
d_gene: NA
v_gene: TRBV5-4
CDR3nt: TGTGCCAGCAGCTTGGTCGTAGGCAGGGTGAACACTGAAGCTTTCTTT
CDR3aa: CASSLVVGRVNTEAFF

len: 15
abundance: NA
j_gene: TRBJ1-4
d_gene: TRBD1
v_gene: TRBV28
CDR3nt: TGTGCCAGCAGCCAAGACAGGGCAACTAATGAAAAACTGTTTTTT
CDR3aa: CASSQDRATNEKLFF

len: 14
abundance: once
j_gene: TRBJ2-7
d_gene: TRBD1
v_gene: TRBV5-1
CDR3nt: TGCGCCAGCAGCCCCGGGACAGGGGTCCACGAGCAGTACTTC
CDR3aa: CASSPGTGVHEQYF

len: 16
abundance: once
j_gene: TRBJ1-2
d_gene: TRBD1
v_gene: TRBV4-3
CDR3nt: TGCGCCAGCAGCCAAGATGCCGGGACAGGGCTATATGGCTACACCTTC
CDR3aa: CASSQDAGTGLYGYTF

len: 16
abundance: NA
j_gene: TRBJ1-2
d_gene: NA
v_gene: TRBV29-1
CDR3nt: TGCAGCGTTGCCGAGCCCACTGGACAGTTTAACTATGGCTACACCTTC
CDR3aa: CSVAEPTGQFNYGYTF

len: 18
abundance: NA
j_gene: TRBJ1-4
d_gene: TRBD1
v_gene: TRBV23-1
CDR3nt: TGCGCCAGCAGTTGGGGTTGGGACAGTCACGCAACTAATGAAAAACTGTTTTTT
CDR3aa: CASSWGWDSHATNEKLFF

len: 15
abundance: few
j_gene: TRBJ2-7
d_gene: TRBD2
v_gene: TRBV5-1
CDR3nt: TGCGCCAGCAGCCCACCAGCGGGGGGCCCCTCCGAGCAGTACTTC
CDR3aa: CASSPPAGGPSEQYF

len: 13
abundance: once
j_gene: TRBJ1-4
d_gene: NA
v_gene: TRBV2
CDR3nt: TGTGCCAGCAGGGCGGGTCTGGGAGAAAAACTGTTTTTT
CDR3aa: CASRAGLGEKLFF

len: 12
abundance: NA
j_gene: TRBJ1-2
d_gene: NA
v_gene: TRBV30
CDR3nt: TGTGCCTTCGGGACACCCGAGGATGGCTACACCTTC
CDR3aa: CAFGTPEDGYTF

len: 15
abundance: NA
j_gene: TRBJ2-7
d_gene: TRBD1
v_gene: TRBV7-9
CDR3nt: TGTGCCAGCAGCAAAGACAGGGGGCCCCCCTACGAGCAGTACTTC
CDR3aa: CASSKDRGPPYEQYF

len: 15
abundance: NA
j_gene: TRBJ1-2
d_gene: NA
v_gene: TRBV7-9
CDR3nt: TGTGCCAGCAGCTTAACGGGGGAAGCTAACTATGGCTACACCTTC
CDR3aa: CASSLTGEANYGYTF

len: 11
abundance: NA
j_gene: TRBJ1-2
d_gene: TRBD1
v_gene: TRBV5-6
CDR3nt: TGTGCCAGCCAGGGGGGTTACGGCTACACCTTC
CDR3aa: CASQGGYGYTF

len: 10
abundance: NA
j_gene: TRBJ1-2
d_gene: NA
v_gene: TRBV5-3
CDR3nt: TGTGCCAGAAGCGGAGGGGTCGTTTTCTTC
CDR3aa: CARSGGVVFF

len: 15
abundance: NA
j_gene: TRBJ2-6
d_gene: NA
v_gene: TRBV6-6
CDR3nt: TGTGCCAGCATTGGAACAGGGACTGGGGCCAACGTCCTGACTTTC
CDR3aa: CASIGTGTGANVLTF

len: 11
abundance: few
j_gene: TRBJ2-7
d_gene: NA
v_gene: TRBV4-2
CDR3nt: TGTGCCAGCAGCCAGCAGGACGAGCAGTACTTC
CDR3aa: CASSQQDEQYF

len: 12
abundance: once
j_gene: TRBJ1-2
d_gene: NA
v_gene: TRBV29-1
CDR3nt: TGCAGCGATGGGGGGGCGAACTATGGCTACACCTTC
CDR3aa: CSDGGANYGYTF

len: 16
abundance: NA
j_gene: TRBJ1-2
d_gene: NA
v_gene: TRBV19
CDR3nt: TGTGCCAGTAGTATAGAAAGGGCAGGGAAGAACTATGGCTACACCTTC
CDR3aa: CASSIERAGKNYGYTF

len: 15
abundance: NA
j_gene: TRBJ1-6
d_gene: NA
v_gene: TRBV11-2
CDR3nt: TGTGCCAGCAGCTTAGAGGGGGGGTTTAATTCACCCCTCCACTTT
CDR3aa: CASSLEGGFNSPLHF

len: 17
abundance: NA
j_gene: TRBJ1-1
d_gene: NA
v_gene: TRBV6-4
CDR3nt: TGTGCCAGCGCTGTTATTGGGGGGGAAGAGGGCGGTACTGAAGCTTTCTTT
CDR3aa: CASAVIGGEEGGTEAFF

len: 15
abundance: NA
j_gene: TRBJ1-2
d_gene: NA
v_gene: TRBV5-4
CDR3nt: TGTGCCAGCTGGCGTGCGGGGAGCCGCTACTATGGCTACACCTTC
CDR3aa: CASWRAGSRYYGYTF

len: 16
abundance: NA
j_gene: TRBJ1-5
d_gene: NA
v_gene: TRBV3-1/TRBV3-2
CDR3nt: TGTGCCAGCAGCCAAGGGGGGCTTTATAGCAATCAGCCCCAGCATTTT
CDR3aa: CASSQGGLYSNQPQHF

len: 13
abundance: NA
j_gene: TRBJ1-2
d_gene: NA
v_gene: TRBV7-9
CDR3nt: TGTGCCAGCAGCCTTAGAGGTGGCTATGGCTACACCTTC
CDR3aa: CASSLRGGYGYTF

len: 14
abundance: NA
j_gene: TRBJ1-1
d_gene: TRBD1
v_gene: TRBV5-1
CDR3nt: TGCGCCAGCAGCCCAGGGGGCAGGATCACTGAAGCTTTCTTT
CDR3aa: CASSPGGRITEAFF

len: 14
abundance: NA
j_gene: TRBJ2-3
d_gene: NA
v_gene: TRBV5-1
CDR3nt: TGCGCCAGCAGGGGGGGGCCAGTGACAGATACGCAGTATTTT
CDR3aa: CASRGGPVTDTQYF

len: 17
abundance: NA
j_gene: TRBJ2-1
d_gene: NA
v_gene: TRBV18
CDR3nt: TGTGCCAGCTCACTAACGGGGGGCCTGAGCTCCTACAATGAGCAGTTCTTC
CDR3aa: CASSLTGGLSSYNEQFF

len: 14
abundance: once
j_gene: TRBJ1-1
d_gene: NA
v_gene: TRBV7-9
CDR3nt: TGTGCCAGCAGTCTATCGGGGGGGAACACTGAAGCTTTCTTT
CDR3aa: CASSLSGGNTEAFF

len: 15
abundance: NA
j_gene: TRBJ1-2
d_gene: TRBD1
v_gene: TRBV19
CDR3nt: TGTGCCAGTAGACTGAGATGGACAGGGAATTTTGGCTACACCTTC
CDR3aa: CASRLRWTGNFGYTF

len: 15
abundance: NA
j_gene: TRBJ1-1
d_gene: NA
v_gene: TRBV7-9
CDR3nt: TGTGCCAGCAGCTTTGCGGGGCTCTCGAACACTGAAGCTTTCTTT
CDR3aa: CASSFAGLSNTEAFF

len: 16
abundance: NA
j_gene: TRBJ1-2
d_gene: TRBD1
v_gene: TRBV28
CDR3nt: TGTGCCAGCAGTTCTACAAGACAGGGACCTAACTATGGCTACACCTTC
CDR3aa: CASSSTRQGPNYGYTF

len: 17
abundance: NA
j_gene: TRBJ1-2
d_gene: TRBD1
v_gene: TRBV6-1
CDR3nt: TGTGCCAGCAGTGAACGTGGACAGGGTCGAAGTAACTATGGCTACACCTTC
CDR3aa: CASSERGQGRSNYGYTF

len: 15
abundance: NA
j_gene: TRBJ2-3
d_gene: TRBD1
v_gene: TRBV7-9
CDR3nt: TGTGCCAGCAGCTTAGGACAGGGAAGGACAGATACGCAGTATTTT
CDR3aa: CASSLGQGRTDTQYF

len: 16
abundance: NA
j_gene: TRBJ1-1
d_gene: TRBD1
v_gene: TRBV7-9
CDR3nt: TGTGCCAGCAGCTCCGGGACAGGGGGCAAGAACACTGAAGCTTTCTTT
CDR3aa: CASSSGTGGKNTEAFF

len: 14
abundance: NA
j_gene: TRBJ1-5
d_gene: TRBD1
v_gene: TRBV30
CDR3nt: TGTGCCTGGAGCCGGACAGGGAGCGGTCAGCCCCAGCATTTT
CDR3aa: CAWSRTGSGQPQHF

len: 15
abundance: NA
j_gene: TRBJ2-5
d_gene: TRBD2
v_gene: TRBV3-1/TRBV3-2
CDR3nt: TGTGCCAGCAGCCTCGCTAGCGGGGGCCAAGAGACCCAGTACTTC
CDR3aa: CASSLASGGQETQYF

len: 16
abundance: NA
j_gene: TRBJ1-6
d_gene: NA
v_gene: TRBV7-6
CDR3nt: TGTGCCAGCAGCTTGGAATCGGTACAGGGTGGGTCACCCCTCCACTTT
CDR3aa: CASSLESVQGGSPLHF

len: 15
abundance: NA
j_gene: TRBJ2-7
d_gene: TRBD1
v_gene: TRBV13
CDR3nt: TGTGCCAGCAGCAACCAGGGGGCGCGGAGCTACGAGCAGTACTTC
CDR3aa: CASSNQGARSYEQYF

len: 14
abundance: NA
j_gene: TRBJ1-5
d_gene: NA
v_gene: TRBV15
CDR3nt: TGTGCCACCAGCAGAGAAACAAATAATCAGCCCCAGCATTTT
CDR3aa: CATSRETNNQPQHF

len: 15
abundance: NA
j_gene: TRBJ2-1
d_gene: TRBD1
v_gene: TRBV19
CDR3nt: TGTGCCAGTAGTATAGGACAGGGGTACATGGGTGAGCAGTTCTTC
CDR3aa: CASSIGQGYMGEQFF

len: 13
abundance: NA
j_gene: TRBJ1-6
d_gene: NA
v_gene: TRBV5-4
CDR3nt: TGTGCCAGCAAGAGCTCCTATAATTCACCCCTCCACTTT
CDR3aa: CASKSSYNSPLHF